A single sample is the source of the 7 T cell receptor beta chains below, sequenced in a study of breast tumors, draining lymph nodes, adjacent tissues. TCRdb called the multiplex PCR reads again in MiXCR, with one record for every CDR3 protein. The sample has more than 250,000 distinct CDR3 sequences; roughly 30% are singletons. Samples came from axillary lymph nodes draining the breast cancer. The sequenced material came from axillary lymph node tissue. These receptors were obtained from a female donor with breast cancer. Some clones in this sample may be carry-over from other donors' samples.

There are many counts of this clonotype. The CDR3 loop reads CATSTLAGDSYNEQFF. The CDR3 DNA reads TGTGCCACCAGCACCCTAGCGGGAGACTCCTACAATGAGCAGTTCTTC. The chain combines TRBV15 with TRBJ2-1; TRBD2 aligns across 10 bases. With V trimmed by 4 bases and J by 0 bases, 3 bases remained unmatched. There are 16 residues in the CDR3. Germline V gene sequence: CDR1 LNHNV, CDR2 YYDKDF (reference sequence).

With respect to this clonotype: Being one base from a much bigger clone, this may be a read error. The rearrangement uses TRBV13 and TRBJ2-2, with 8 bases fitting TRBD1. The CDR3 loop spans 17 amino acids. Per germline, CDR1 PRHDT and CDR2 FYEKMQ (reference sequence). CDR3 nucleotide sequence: TGTGCCGGCAGCTTGGGTCACAGGGGGTGGAACACCGGGGAGCTGTTTTTT. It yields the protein CAGSLGHRGWNTGELFF.

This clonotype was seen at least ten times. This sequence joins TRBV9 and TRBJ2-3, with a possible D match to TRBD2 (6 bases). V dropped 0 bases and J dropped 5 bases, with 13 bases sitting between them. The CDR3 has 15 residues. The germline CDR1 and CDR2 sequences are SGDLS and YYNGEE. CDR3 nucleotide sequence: TGTGCCAGCAGCGTAGTAACGGGAGAGGGAGATACGCAGTATTTT. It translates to CASSVVTGEGDTQYF.

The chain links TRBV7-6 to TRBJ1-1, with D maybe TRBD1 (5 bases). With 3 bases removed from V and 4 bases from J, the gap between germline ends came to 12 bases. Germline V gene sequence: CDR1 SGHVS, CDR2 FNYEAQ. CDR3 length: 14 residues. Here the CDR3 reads CASSFQGRGTEAFF. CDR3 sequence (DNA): TGTGCCAGCAGCTTTCAGGGTCGGGGCACTGAAGCTTTCTTT.

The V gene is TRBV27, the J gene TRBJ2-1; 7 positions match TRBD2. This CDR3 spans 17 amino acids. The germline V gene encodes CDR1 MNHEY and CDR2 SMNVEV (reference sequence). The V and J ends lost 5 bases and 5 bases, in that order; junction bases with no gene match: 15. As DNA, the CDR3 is TGTGCCAGCAGTCCATATCAGACTAGCCGAATAAACAATGAGCAGTTCTTC. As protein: CASSPYQTSRINNEQFF.

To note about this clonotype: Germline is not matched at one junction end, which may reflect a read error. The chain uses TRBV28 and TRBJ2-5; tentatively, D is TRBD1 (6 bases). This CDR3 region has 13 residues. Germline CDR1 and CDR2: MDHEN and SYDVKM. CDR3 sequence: CASRPQGQETLYF. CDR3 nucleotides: TGTGCCAGCAGACCACAGGGACAAGAGACCCTGTACTTC.

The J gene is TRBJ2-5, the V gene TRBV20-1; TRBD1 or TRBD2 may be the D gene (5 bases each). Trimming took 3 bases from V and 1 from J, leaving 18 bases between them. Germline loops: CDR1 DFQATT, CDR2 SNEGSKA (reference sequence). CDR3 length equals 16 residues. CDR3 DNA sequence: TGCAGTGCTAGTGGCCGGGCAGGGCGGGCCCAAGAGACCCAGTACTTC. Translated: CSASGRAGRAQETQYF.